These T cell receptor beta chains were read from a single sample in a study of PD-L1 blockade in urothelial cancer. The assay was immunoSEQ multiplex PCR, and TCRdb's table has in-frame clones only and misses some. The repertoire holds some 120,000 clones, about 81% seen once, with under 3.5% in the top ten. The sample consisted of PBMCs, taken around atezolizumab (anti-PD-L1) treatment. Receptors were obtained from a man aged 50 or older with urothelial cancer. Both conserved end residues are part of each CDR3. D genes are given only for firm matches. Not every row has a clone size; where given, it reads once, few, many or a size class.

clone_size d_call j_call v_call cdr3_aa cdr3_nt
NA TRBD2 TRBJ2-1 TRBV11-2 CASRKRGLLNEQFF TGTGCCAGCAGAAAAAGGGGACTATTGAATGAGCAGTTCTTC
NA TRBD1 TRBJ2-3 TRBV7-2 CASSYGQGYQYF TGTGCCAGCAGTTACGGACAGGGGTATCAGTATTTT
NA TRBD1 TRBJ1-2 TRBV28 CATHWDRVANYGYTF TGTGCCACCCATTGGGACAGGGTAGCTAACTATGGCTACACCTTC
few TRBD2 TRBJ2-1 TRBV14 CASSHLAGGGNEQFF TGTGCCAGCAGCCATCTAGCGGGAGGTGGGAATGAGCAGTTCTTC
NA NA TRBJ2-5 TRBV10-3 CAISEAQFQETQYF TGTGCCATCAGTGAGGCACAGTTCCAAGAGACCCAGTACTTC
NA NA TRBJ1-1 TRBV5-1 CASSFGANPTEAFF TGCGCCAGCAGCTTTGGGGCGAATCCCACTGAAGCTTTCTTT
NA TRBD2 TRBJ2-2 TRBV5-4 CASSPGTSGPTGELFF TGTGCCAGCAGCCCGGGGACTAGCGGGCCCACCGGGGAGCTGTTTTTT
NA TRBD2 TRBJ2-3 TRBV9 CASSVVSGRPDTQYF TGTGCCAGCAGCGTAGTAAGCGGGAGACCGGATACGCAGTATTTT
few TRBD1 TRBJ1-5 TRBV6-1 CASSGGDRADQAQHF TGTGCCAGCAGTGGCGGGGACAGGGCCGATCAGGCCCAGCATTTT
NA NA TRBJ2-7 TRBV28 CASSSRTGRGLYEQYF TGTGCCAGCAGTTCACGGACAGGGAGGGGGCTATACGAGCAGTACTTC
NA NA TRBJ2-2 TRBV18 CASSPPIGTHHANTGELFF TGTGCCAGCTCACCTCCCATCGGGACACACCATGCGAACACCGGGGAGCTGTTTTTT
NA NA TRBJ2-5 TRBV5-1 CASSPQGQETQYF TGCGCCAGCAGTCCACAGGGACAAGAGACCCAGTACTTC
NA NA TRBJ2-3 TRBV6-5 CASSYGDTQYF TGTGCCAGCAGTTACGGCGATACGCAGTATTTT
NA NA TRBJ1-3 TRBV4-2 CASSQESTGNTIYF TGTGCCAGCAGCCAAGAATCAACTGGAAACACCATATATTTT
NA TRBD1 TRBJ2-1 TRBV6-5 CASRDRGLYNEQFF TGTGCCAGCAGGGACAGGGGGCTTTACAATGAGCAGTTCTTC
NA TRBD1 TRBJ1-1 TRBV5-1 CASSQGGSGTEAFF TGCGCCAGCAGCCAAGGGGGCAGTGGCACTGAAGCTTTCTTT
NA NA TRBJ2-1 TRBV7-9 CASSLGRQTYNEQFF TGTGCCAGCAGCTTAGGGAGACAGACATACAATGAGCAGTTCTTC
NA NA TRBJ2-3 TRBV29-1 CSVTKLPSSTDTQYF TGCAGCGTAACTAAACTTCCCTCTAGCACAGATACGCAGTATTTT
NA TRBD2 TRBJ2-7 TRBV6-6 CASRPGTSGYEQYF TGTGCCAGCAGGCCCGGGACTAGCGGCTACGAGCAGTACTTC
few TRBD1 TRBJ2-1 TRBV6-6 CASSNRQGVGNEQFF TGTGCCAGCAGTAACAGACAGGGGGTGGGCAATGAGCAGTTCTTC
NA NA TRBJ1-5 TRBV18 CASSHGHLYSNQPQHF TGTGCCAGCTCACACGGACACCTCTATAGCAATCAGCCCCAGCATTTT
NA TRBD1 TRBJ2-6 TRBV5-1 CASSWGQSGANVLTF TGCGCCAGCAGCTGGGGACAGTCTGGGGCCAACGTCCTGACTTTC
NA NA TRBJ1-1 TRBV7-8 CASSLREATEAFF TGTGCCAGCAGCTTACGAGAAGCCACTGAAGCTTTCTTT
NA TRBD2 TRBJ2-7 TRBV5-1 CASSFITSGATYEQYF TGCGCCAGCAGCTTCATTACTAGCGGGGCTACCTACGAGCAGTACTTC
NA NA TRBJ2-1 TRBV4-1 CASSQPTSYEQFF TGCGCCAGCAGCCAACCTACTAGTTATGAGCAGTTCTTC
NA NA TRBJ2-5 TRBV23-1 CASSRRVRKTQYF TGCGCCAGCAGTCGACGAGTGCGGAAGACCCAGTACTTC
NA NA TRBJ1-5 TRBV6-6 CASSFRGESNQPQHF TGTGCCAGCAGTTTCAGGGGTGAAAGCAATCAGCCCCAGCATTTT
NA NA TRBJ1-1 TRBV4-1 CASSQARRSFGGKTEAFF TGCGCCAGCAGCCAAGCCCGAAGAAGCTTCGGGGGGAAGACTGAAGCTTTCTTT
NA TRBD1 TRBJ2-1 TRBV5-1 CASRRQGDYNEQFF TGCGCCAGCCGGCGGCAGGGGGACTACAATGAGCAGTTCTTC
NA TRBD1 TRBJ2-2 TRBV18 CASSSGQGIGTGELFF TGTGCCAGCTCATCGGGACAGGGGATCGGTACCGGGGAGCTGTTTTTT
few NA TRBJ2-7 TRBV2 CASSAVYNAKQYF TGTGCCAGCAGTGCCGTATACAACGCCAAGCAGTACTTC
NA NA TRBJ1-3 TRBV6-6 CASSTQQGSGNTIYF TGTGCCAGCAGTACCCAACAGGGCTCTGGAAACACCATATATTTT
once NA TRBJ1-1 TRBV18 CASSRAGLGTEAFF TGTGCCAGCTCACGGGCAGGGCTTGGCACTGAAGCTTTCTTT
NA NA TRBJ2-5 TRBV7-9 CASIDASGLRYVTETQYF TGTGCCAGCATCGACGCCTCCGGACTGCGATATGTGACCGAGACCCAGTACTTC
NA TRBD2 TRBJ2-3 TRBV2 CASGTSGTDTQYF TGTGCCAGTGGGACTAGCGGCACAGATACGCAGTATTTT
few NA TRBJ1-5 TRBV19 CASSPLWTADQPQHF TGTGCCAGTAGTCCACTATGGACAGCGGATCAGCCCCAGCATTTT
NA TRBD1 TRBJ1-2 TRBV4-1 CASSQDQGVYGYTF TGCGCCAGCAGCCAAGATCAGGGGGTCTATGGCTACACCTTC
NA NA TRBJ2-1 TRBV19 CASSIVLHNEQFF TGTGCCAGTAGTATAGTACTGCACAATGAGCAGTTCTTC
few NA TRBJ1-3 TRBV18 CASSPELNGNTIYF TGTGCCAGCTCACCGGAGCTCAATGGAAACACCATATATTTT
NA NA TRBJ2-7 TRBV29-1 CSVEASGYEQYF TGCAGCGTTGAGGCCAGCGGCTACGAGCAGTACTTC
NA TRBD2 TRBJ2-1 TRBV19 CASGAGGSYNEQFF TGTGCCAGTGGGGCGGGAGGGTCCTACAATGAGCAGTTCTTC
NA NA TRBJ1-2 TRBV18 CASSPTEEYGYTF TGTGCCAGCTCCCCAACCGAGGAGTATGGCTACACCTTC
few TRBD1 TRBJ2-1 TRBV29-1 CSVGGGGSSLYNEQFF TGCAGCGTTGGAGGGGGCGGGTCAAGCCTCTACAATGAGCAGTTCTTC
NA TRBD1 TRBJ1-2 TRBV18 CASSPTGTGGYYGYTF TGTGCCAGCTCACCTACCGGGACAGGGGGATACTATGGCTACACCTTC
NA TRBD2 TRBJ2-3 TRBV7-9 CASSRTSGTTDTQYF TGTGCCAGCAGCCGGACTAGCGGGACCACAGATACGCAGTATTTT
NA NA TRBJ2-5 TRBV2 CASSEAVSAGGLAQYF TGTGCCAGCAGTGAAGCGGTTTCGGCCGGGGGTCTGGCCCAGTACTTC
few TRBD1 TRBJ2-7 TRBV4-1 CASSLMDRVGEQYF TGCGCCAGCAGCCTTATGGACAGGGTGGGGGAGCAGTACTTC
NA NA TRBJ1-1 TRBV7-7 CASSLDKNTEAFF TGTGCTAGCAGCCTTGACAAAAACACTGAAGCTTTCTTT
NA NA TRBJ2-5 TRBV6-5 CASSYFAGETQYF TGTGCCAGCAGTTACTTCGCGGGAGAGACCCAGTACTTC
NA NA TRBJ2-7 TRBV29-1 CSVVGGFYEQYF TGCAGCGTTGTGGGGGGATTCTACGAGCAGTACTTC
NA NA TRBJ1-6 TRBV5-4 CASSSQGLNSPLHF TGTGCCAGCAGCTCGCAGGGACTTAATTCACCCCTCCACTTT
NA TRBD2 TRBJ2-2 TRBV15 CATSRKLAGDTGELFF TGTGCCACCAGCAGAAAACTAGCGGGAGACACCGGGGAGCTGTTTTTT
NA TRBD2 TRBJ2-3 TRBV7-2 CASSQRGLAQDTQYF TGTGCCAGCAGCCAACGGGGACTAGCCCAAGATACGCAGTATTTT
NA TRBD2 TRBJ2-7 TRBV6-1 CASAGGIVHEQYF TGTGCCAGCGCCGGGGGGATCGTACACGAGCAGTACTTC
NA TRBD2 TRBJ2-7 TRBV6-1 CASTEGGKSYEQYF TGTGCCAGCACTGAGGGAGGGAAAAGCTACGAGCAGTACTTC
NA NA TRBJ2-4 TRBV19 CASSIGGGLIAKNIQYF TGTGCCAGTAGTATAGGAGGAGGCCTGATAGCCAAAAACATTCAGTACTTC
NA TRBD2 TRBJ2-1 TRBV18 CASSPIGLAGGGRNEQFF TGTGCCAGCTCACCAATAGGACTAGCGGGCGGAGGTAGGAATGAGCAGTTCTTC
NA NA TRBJ1-1 TRBV7-9 CASSRYVGAEAFF TGTGCCAGCAGCCGATATGTGGGCGCTGAAGCTTTCTTT
NA NA TRBJ1-2 TRBV28 CASSSLTTGYYGYTF TGTGCCAGCAGTTCACTTACGACGGGTTACTATGGCTACACCTTC
NA TRBD1 TRBJ1-4 TRBV30 CAWSGGQGEKLFF TGTGCCTGGAGTGGGGGACAGGGTGAAAAACTGTTTTTT